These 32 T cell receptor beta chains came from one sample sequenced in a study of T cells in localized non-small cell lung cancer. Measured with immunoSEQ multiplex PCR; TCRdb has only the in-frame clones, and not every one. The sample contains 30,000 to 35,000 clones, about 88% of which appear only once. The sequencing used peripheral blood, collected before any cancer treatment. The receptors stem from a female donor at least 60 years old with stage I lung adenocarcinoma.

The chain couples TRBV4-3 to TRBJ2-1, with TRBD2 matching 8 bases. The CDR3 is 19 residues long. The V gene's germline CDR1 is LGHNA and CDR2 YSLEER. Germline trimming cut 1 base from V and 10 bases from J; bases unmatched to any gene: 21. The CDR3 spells CASSQGIKWREVVNYEQFF. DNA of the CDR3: TGCGCCAGCAGCCAAGGAATAAAATGGCGGGAGGTAGTAAACTACGAGCAGTTCTTC.

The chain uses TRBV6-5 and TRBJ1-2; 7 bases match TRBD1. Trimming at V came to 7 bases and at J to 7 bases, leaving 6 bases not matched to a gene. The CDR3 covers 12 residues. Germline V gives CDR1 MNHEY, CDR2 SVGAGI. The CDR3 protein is CASTDPGGGYTF. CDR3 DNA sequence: TGTGCCAGCACCGACCCAGGGGGTGGCTACACCTTC.

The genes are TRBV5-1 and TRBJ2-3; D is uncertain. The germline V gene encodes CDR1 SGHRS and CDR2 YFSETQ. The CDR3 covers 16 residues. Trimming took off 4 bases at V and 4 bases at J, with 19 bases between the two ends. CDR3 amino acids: CASSLGNFDRADTQYF. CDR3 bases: TGCGCCAGCAGCCTGGGGAATTTTGATCGGGCAGATACGCAGTATTTT. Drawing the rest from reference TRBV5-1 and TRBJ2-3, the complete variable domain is KAGVTQTPRYLIKTRGQQVTLSCSPISGHRSVSWYQQTPGQGLQFLFEYFSETQRNKGNFPGRFSGRQFSNSRSEMNVSTLELGDSALYLCASSLGNFDRADTQYFGPGTRLTVL.

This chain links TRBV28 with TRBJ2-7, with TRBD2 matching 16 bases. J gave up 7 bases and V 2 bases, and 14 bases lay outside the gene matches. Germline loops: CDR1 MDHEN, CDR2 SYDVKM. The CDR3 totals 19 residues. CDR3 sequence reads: CASSLLGRGTSGRALEQYF. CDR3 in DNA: TGTGCCAGCAGTTTACTCGGCCGCGGGACTAGCGGGAGGGCCTTGGAGCAGTACTTC.

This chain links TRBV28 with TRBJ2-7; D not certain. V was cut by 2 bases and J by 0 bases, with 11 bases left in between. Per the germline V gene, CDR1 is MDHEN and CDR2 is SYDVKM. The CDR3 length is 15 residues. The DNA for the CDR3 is TGTGCCAGCAGTTTACTAAACCCGAGCTCCTACGAGCAGTACTTC. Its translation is CASSLLNPSSYEQYF.

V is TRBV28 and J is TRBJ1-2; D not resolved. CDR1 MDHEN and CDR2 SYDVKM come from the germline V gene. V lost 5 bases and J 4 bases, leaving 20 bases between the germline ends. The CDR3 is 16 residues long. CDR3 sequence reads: CASSGPGAPFRYGYTF. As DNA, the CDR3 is TGTGCCAGCAGTGGTCCGGGAGCCCCCTTTCGCTATGGCTACACCTTC.

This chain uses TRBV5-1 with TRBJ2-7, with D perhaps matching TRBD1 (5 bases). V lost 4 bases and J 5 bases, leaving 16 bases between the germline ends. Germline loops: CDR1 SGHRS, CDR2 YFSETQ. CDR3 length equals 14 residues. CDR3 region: CASSTDSESNEQYF. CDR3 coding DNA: TGCGCCAGCAGCACCGACAGCGAATCAAACGAGCAGTACTTC.

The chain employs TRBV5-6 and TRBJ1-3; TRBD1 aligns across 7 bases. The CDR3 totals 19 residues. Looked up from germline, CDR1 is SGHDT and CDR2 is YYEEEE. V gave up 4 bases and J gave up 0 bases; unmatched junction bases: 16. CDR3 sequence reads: CASSTGRGTVPISGNTIYF. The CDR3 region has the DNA TGTGCCAGCAGCACAGGGAGGGGGACAGTCCCTATCTCTGGAAACACCATATATTTT.

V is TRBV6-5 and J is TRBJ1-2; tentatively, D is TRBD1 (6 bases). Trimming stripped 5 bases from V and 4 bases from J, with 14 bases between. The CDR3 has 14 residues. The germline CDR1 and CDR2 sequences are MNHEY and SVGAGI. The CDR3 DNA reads TGTGCCAGCAGTCCGAGGACAGTAAGCTATGGCTACACCTTC. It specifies CASSPRTVSYGYTF.

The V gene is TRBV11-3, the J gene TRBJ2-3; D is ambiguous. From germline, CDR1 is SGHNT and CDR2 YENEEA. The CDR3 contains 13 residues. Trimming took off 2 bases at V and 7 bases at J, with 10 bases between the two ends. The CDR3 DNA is TGTGCCAGCAGCTTATCGGCGGAACATACGCAGTATTTT. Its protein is CASSLSAEHTQYF.

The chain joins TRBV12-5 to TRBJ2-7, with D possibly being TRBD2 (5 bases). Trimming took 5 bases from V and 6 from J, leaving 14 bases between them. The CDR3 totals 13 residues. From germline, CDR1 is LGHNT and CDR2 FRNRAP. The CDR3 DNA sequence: TGTGCTAGTGGTCCTGAACTCACTAGCGAGCAGTACTTC. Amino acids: CASGPELTSEQYF.

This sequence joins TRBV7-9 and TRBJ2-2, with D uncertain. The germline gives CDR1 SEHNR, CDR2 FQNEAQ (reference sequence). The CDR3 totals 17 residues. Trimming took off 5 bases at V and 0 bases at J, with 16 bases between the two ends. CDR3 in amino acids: CASSPAWGSSNTGELFF. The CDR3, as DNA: TGTGCCAGCAGCCCCGCGTGGGGTAGCTCGAACACCGGGGAGCTGTTTTTT.

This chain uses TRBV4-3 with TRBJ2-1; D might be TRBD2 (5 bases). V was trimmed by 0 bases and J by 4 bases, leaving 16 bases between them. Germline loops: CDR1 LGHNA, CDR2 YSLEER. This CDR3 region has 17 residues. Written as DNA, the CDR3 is TGCGCCAGCAGCCAAGAACTCGCGCTAGCAGCTTACAATGAGCAGTTCTTC. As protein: CASSQELALAAYNEQFF.

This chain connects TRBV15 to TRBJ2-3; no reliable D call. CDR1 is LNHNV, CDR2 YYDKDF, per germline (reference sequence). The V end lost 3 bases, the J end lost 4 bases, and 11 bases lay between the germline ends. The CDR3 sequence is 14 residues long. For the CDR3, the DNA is TGTGCCACCAGCAGGGGTAATATTGCAGATACGCAGTATTTT. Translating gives CATSRGNIADTQYF.

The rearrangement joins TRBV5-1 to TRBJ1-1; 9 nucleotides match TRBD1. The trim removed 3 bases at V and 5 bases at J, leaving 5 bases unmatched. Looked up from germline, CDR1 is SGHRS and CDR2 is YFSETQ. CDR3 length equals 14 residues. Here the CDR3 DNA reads TGCGCCAGCAGCTGGGGACAGGGTGAGACTGAAGCTTTCTTT. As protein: CASSWGQGETEAFF.

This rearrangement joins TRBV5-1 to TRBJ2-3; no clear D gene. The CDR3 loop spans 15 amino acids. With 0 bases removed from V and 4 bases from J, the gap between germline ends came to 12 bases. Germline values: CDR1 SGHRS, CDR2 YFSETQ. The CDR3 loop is CASSLGVQDADTQYF. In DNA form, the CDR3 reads TGCGCCAGCAGCTTGGGTGTTCAGGATGCAGATACGCAGTATTTT.

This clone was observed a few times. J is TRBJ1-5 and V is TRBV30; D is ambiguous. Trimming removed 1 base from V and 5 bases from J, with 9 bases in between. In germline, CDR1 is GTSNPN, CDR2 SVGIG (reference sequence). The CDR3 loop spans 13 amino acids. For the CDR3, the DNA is TGTGCCTGGAGTGAGTCGGGTGATCAGCCCCAGCATTTT. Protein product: CAWSESGDQPQHF.

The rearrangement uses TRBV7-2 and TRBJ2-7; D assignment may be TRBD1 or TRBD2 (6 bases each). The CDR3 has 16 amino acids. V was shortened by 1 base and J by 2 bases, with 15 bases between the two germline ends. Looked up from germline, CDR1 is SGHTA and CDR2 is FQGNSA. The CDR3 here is CASSLVNTGAAYEQYF. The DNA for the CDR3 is TGTGCCAGCAGCTTAGTAAATACGGGGGCGGCCTACGAGCAGTACTTC.

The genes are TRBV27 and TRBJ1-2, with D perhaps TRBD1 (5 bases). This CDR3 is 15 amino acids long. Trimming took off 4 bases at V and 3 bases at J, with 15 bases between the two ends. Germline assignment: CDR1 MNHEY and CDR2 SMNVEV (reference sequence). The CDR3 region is CASSSSGTGHYGYTF. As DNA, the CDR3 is TGTGCCAGCAGTTCGTCCGGCACAGGTCACTATGGCTACACCTTC.

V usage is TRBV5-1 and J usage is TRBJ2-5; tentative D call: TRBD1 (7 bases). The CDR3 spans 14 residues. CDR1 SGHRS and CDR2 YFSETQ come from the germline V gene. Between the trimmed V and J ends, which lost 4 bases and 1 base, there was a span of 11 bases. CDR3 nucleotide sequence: TGCGCCAGCAGCGCGGGGACAGCCCAAGAGACCCAGTACTTC. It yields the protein CASSAGTAQETQYF.

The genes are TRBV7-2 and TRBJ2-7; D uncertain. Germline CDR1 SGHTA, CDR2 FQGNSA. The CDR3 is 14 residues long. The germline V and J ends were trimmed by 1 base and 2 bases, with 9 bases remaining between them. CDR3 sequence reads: CASSLEAPAYEQYF. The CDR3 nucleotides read TGTGCCAGCAGCTTAGAGGCGCCCGCCTACGAGCAGTACTTC.

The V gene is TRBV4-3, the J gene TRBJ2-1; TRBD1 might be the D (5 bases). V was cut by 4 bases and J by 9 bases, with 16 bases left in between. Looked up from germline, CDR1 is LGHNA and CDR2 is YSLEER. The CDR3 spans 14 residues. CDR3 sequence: CASSPRPRVGEQFF. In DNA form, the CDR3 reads TGCGCCAGCAGCCCCCGACCCAGGGTGGGTGAGCAGTTCTTC.

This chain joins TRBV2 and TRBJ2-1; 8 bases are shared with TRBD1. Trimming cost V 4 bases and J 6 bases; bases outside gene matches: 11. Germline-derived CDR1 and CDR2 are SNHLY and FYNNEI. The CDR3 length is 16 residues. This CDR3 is CASSARGQGRSNEQFF. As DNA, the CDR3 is TGTGCCAGCAGTGCCCGCGGACAGGGTCGTAGCAATGAGCAGTTCTTC.

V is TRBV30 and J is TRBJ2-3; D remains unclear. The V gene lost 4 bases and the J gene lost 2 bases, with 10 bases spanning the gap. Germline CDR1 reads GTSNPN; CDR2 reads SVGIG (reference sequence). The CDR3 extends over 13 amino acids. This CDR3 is CAWTWAYTDTQYF. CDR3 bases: TGTGCCTGGACATGGGCTTACACAGATACGCAGTATTTT.

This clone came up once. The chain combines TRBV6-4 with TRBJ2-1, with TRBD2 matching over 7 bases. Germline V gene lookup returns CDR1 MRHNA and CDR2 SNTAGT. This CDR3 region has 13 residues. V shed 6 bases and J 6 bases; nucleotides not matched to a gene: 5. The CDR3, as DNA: TGTGCCAGCAGCCCGGGGACTACCAATGAGCAGTTCTTC. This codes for CASSPGTTNEQFF.

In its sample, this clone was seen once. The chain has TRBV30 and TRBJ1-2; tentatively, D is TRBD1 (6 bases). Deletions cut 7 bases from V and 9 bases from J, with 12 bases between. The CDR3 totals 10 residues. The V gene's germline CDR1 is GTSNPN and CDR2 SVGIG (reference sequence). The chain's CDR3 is CASWGPRYTF. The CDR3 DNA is TGTGCCTCTTGGGGGCCCCGCTACACCTTC.

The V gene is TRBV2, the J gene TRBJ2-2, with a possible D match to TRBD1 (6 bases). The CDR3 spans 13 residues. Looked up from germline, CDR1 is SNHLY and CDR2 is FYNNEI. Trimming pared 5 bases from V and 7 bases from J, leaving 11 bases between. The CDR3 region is CASSTEQGGELFF. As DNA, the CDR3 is TGTGCCAGCAGTACCGAACAGGGCGGGGAGCTGTTTTTT.

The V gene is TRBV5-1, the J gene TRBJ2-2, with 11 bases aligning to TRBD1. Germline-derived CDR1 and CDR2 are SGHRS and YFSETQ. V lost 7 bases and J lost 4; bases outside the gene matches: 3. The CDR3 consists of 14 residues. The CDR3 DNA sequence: TGCGCCAGCGTGGGACAGGGGGGCACCGGGGAGCTGTTTTTT. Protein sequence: CASVGQGGTGELFF.

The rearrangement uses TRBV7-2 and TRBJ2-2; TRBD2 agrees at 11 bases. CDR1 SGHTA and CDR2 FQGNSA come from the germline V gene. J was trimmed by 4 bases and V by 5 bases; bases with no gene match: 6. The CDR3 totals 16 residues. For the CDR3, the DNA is TGTGCCAGCAGCCTCAGACTAGCGGGACTCACCGGGGAGCTGTTTTTT. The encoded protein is CASSLRLAGLTGELFF.

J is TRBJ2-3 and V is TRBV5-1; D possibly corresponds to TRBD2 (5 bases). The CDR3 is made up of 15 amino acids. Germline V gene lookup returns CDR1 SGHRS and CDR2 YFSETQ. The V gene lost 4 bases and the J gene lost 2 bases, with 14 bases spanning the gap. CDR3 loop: CASSESAGITDTQYF. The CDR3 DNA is TGCGCCAGCAGCGAATCTGCGGGTATCACAGATACGCAGTATTTT.

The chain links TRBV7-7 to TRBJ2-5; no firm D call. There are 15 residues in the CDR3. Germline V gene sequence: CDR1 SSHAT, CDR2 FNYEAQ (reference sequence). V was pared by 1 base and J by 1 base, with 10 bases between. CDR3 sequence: CASSLGQAPQETQYF. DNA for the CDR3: TGTGCCAGCAGCTTAGGGCAGGCTCCCCAAGAGACCCAGTACTTC.

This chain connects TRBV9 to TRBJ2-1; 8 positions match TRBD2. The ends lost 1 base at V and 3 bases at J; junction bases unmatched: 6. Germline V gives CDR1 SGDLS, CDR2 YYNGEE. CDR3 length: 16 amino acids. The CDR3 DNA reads TGTGCCAGCAGCGTAAATCGGCGGGAGGTCTACAATGAGCAGTTCTTC. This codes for CASSVNRREVYNEQFF.